This is a list of T cell receptor beta chains from one sample in a study of cytomegalovirus exposure and HLA in healthy donors. Here immunoSEQ multiplex PCR was the method, and the copy in TCRdb shows in-frame clones only, minus some. The repertoire holds roughly 130,000 clones, with around four fifths as singletons. The sample comprised PBMCs. The receptors shown here come from a boy aged 2 to 9 in good health and CMV-seronegative. CDR3s include the opening cysteine and the closing phenylalanine or tryptophan. A D gene is named only where the DNA matches it firmly. Clone size is shown for a subset of rows, as once, few, many or a class of expanded clone.

d_gene	v_gene	j_gene	abundance	CDR3nt	CDR3aa
.	TRBV19	TRBJ2-1	.	TGTGCCAGTAGTATAGGACATACGATGGGTGAGCAGTTCTTC	CASSIGHTMGEQFF
.	TRBV9	TRBJ2-1	.	TGTGCCAGCAGCGTAGCTAGGACCCAGAGGGATGAGCAGTTCTTC	CASSVARTQRDEQFF
.	TRBV6-1	TRBJ1-2	.	TGTGCCAGCAGTCCCCTCGGGTGGTCTGAGGGCTACACCTTC	CASSPLGWSEGYTF
TRBD1	TRBV6-5	TRBJ1-2	.	TGTGCCAGCAGTGCCCGACAGGGGGAATTC	CASSARQGEF
.	TRBV18	TRBJ1-2	.	TGTGCCAGCTCACCGAATCAGGGCGGGATTGGCTATGGCTACACCTTC	CASSPNQGGIGYGYTF
.	TRBV7-9	TRBJ2-3	.	TGTGCCAGCAGCTTAGCCCGACAATCAGGGGATACGCAGTATTTT	CASSLARQSGDTQYF
TRBD1	TRBV18	TRBJ1-2	.	TGTGCCAGCTCACCAGACAGGGTTTATGGCTACACCTTC	CASSPDRVYGYTF
.	TRBV6-4	TRBJ1-5	.	TGTGCCAGCAGTGCCAGTTCAGGGGCCTCCCAGCATTTT	CASSASSGASQHF
TRBD1	TRBV28	TRBJ1-2	.	TGTGCCAGCAGGCCAGGACAGGGGGATGGCTACACCTTC	CASRPGQGDGYTF
TRBD2	TRBV30	TRBJ2-7	.	TGTGCCTGGACGAGCGGGGGGAGCATCTACGAGCAGTACTTC	CAWTSGGSIYEQYF
.	TRBV7-9	TRBJ2-1	.	TGTGCCAGCAGCTTAAAACAGCCAGGCCAGGATGAGCAGTTCTTC	CASSLKQPGQDEQFF
.	TRBV4-1	TRBJ1-3	.	TGCGCCAGCAGCCAAGATTATCGGCCAGCGGGACCAAACACCATATATTTT	CASSQDYRPAGPNTIYF
.	TRBV20-1	TRBJ2-2	.	TGCAGTGCTAGTGGCCCCGGGGAGCTGTTTTTT	CSASGPGELFF
.	TRBV7-9	TRBJ2-1	.	TGTGCCAGCACCCCTATCCCGGCCGGGAATGAGCAGTTCTTC	CASTPIPAGNEQFF
TRBD1	TRBV27	TRBJ1-5	.	TGTGCCAGCAGTTCCCACAGGGGTGGGCAGCCCCAGCATTTT	CASSSHRGGQPQHF
.	TRBV2	TRBJ1-4	.	TGTGCCAGCAGTGACCAGGGCGATAATGATGAAAAACTGTTTTTT	CASSDQGDNDEKLFF
TRBD1	TRBV30	TRBJ1-6	.	TGTGCCTGGACCCCCGGACAGGGTAGTCCGACCTCCTATAATTCACCCCTCCACTTT	CAWTPGQGSPTSYNSPLHF
TRBD1	TRBV5-1	TRBJ1-1	few	TGCGCCAGCAGCCCGCCGACAGGGAGTTCTGAAGCTTTCTTT	CASSPPTGSSEAFF
TRBD2	TRBV5-1	TRBJ2-5	.	TGCGCCAGCAGGACTAGCGGGGGGGAACAAGAGACCCAGTACTTC	CASRTSGGEQETQYF
TRBD1	TRBV10-2	TRBJ1-5	.	TGCGCCAGCAGTGGGTCGACAGGGGGCAATCAGCCCCAGCATTTT	CASSGSTGGNQPQHF
.	TRBV14	TRBJ2-1	.	TGTGCCAGCAGCCGACGGGGCGGGACGGGTAATGAGCAGTTCTTC	CASSRRGGTGNEQFF
.	TRBV29-1	TRBJ1-2	.	TGCAGCGTTTTCCAGGGGAGAGGCTACACCTTC	CSVFQGRGYTF
TRBD2	TRBV6-1	TRBJ2-7	.	TGTGCCAGCACCCCGGGGGGGGCGGAATACGAGCAGTACTTC	CASTPGGAEYEQYF
TRBD2	TRBV29-1	TRBJ2-1	.	TGCAGCGTCCGTGCGATAGCGGGGGGGCAGAATGAGCAGTTCTTC	CSVRAIAGGQNEQFF
.	TRBV7-9	TRBJ2-5	few	TGTGCCAGCAGCCCAGAGGGCATACAAGAGACCCAGTACTTC	CASSPEGIQETQYF
TRBD2	TRBV5-1	TRBJ2-3	.	TGCGCCAGCAGTTTCGGACTAGCGGGAGTTCCAGATACGCAGTATTTT	CASSFGLAGVPDTQYF
.	TRBV13	TRBJ2-7	once	TGTGCCAGCAGCTTGCAGGGTAGGGACTACGAGCAGTACTTC	CASSLQGRDYEQYF
TRBD1	TRBV27	TRBJ2-5	.	TGTGCCAGCAGTTTCCGGACAGGGGAGGAGACCCAGTACTTC	CASSFRTGEETQYF
.	TRBV2	TRBJ2-5	.	TGTGCCAGTTTACCGACCGGGGTCGGTGAACCAGAGACCCAGTACTTC	CASLPTGVGEPETQYF
.	TRBV6-4	TRBJ2-1	once	TGTGCCAGCAGTGACTCGATGGGCTTGGACAGTTACAATGAGCAGTTCTTC	CASSDSMGLDSYNEQFF
TRBD1	TRBV4-3	TRBJ2-1	.	TGCGCCAGCAGCCAATACGGACAGGGAGTGGATGAGCAGTTCTTC	CASSQYGQGVDEQFF
.	TRBV6-4	TRBJ2-1	.	TGTGCCAGCAGTGAGCGGGGCTCCTACAATGAGCAGTTCTTC	CASSERGSYNEQFF
TRBD1	TRBV5-1	TRBJ2-2	.	TGCGCCAGCAGCTGGGAGATACAGGGGCCCGGGGAGCTGTTTTTT	CASSWEIQGPGELFF
.	TRBV6-1	TRBJ1-4	medium-sized	TGTGCCAGCAGTGAAGGGCCAACTAATGAAAAACTGTTTTTT	CASSEGPTNEKLFF
TRBD1	TRBV5-1	TRBJ2-7	.	TGCGCCAGCAGCCGTGGGACAGGGGGGAACGAGCAGTACTTC	CASSRGTGGNEQYF
TRBD1	TRBV11-2	TRBJ1-1	.	TGTGCCAGCAGCCCTACCGGACAGGGCGGTGAAGCTTTCTTT	CASSPTGQGGEAFF
TRBD2	TRBV7-3	TRBJ2-5	once	TGTTCCAGCAGCCTAGGGACTAGCGGGAGTGAGACCCAGTACTTC	CSSSLGTSGSETQYF
TRBD1	TRBV19	TRBJ2-7	.	TGTGCCAGTAGTTCTGGGACAGGGGTCTCCTACGAGCAGTACTTC	CASSSGTGVSYEQYF
TRBD1	TRBV7-9	TRBJ1-1	.	TGTGCCAGCAGCTCCACGGGGCGACAGGGGGTTCAAGGCGAAGCTTTCTTT	CASSSTGRQGVQGEAFF